The clone carrying this TCR beta chain was found a few times. This sample is part of a study of T-cell reconstitution after alpha-beta-depleted transplantation in children. The CDR3 spans 15 residues. Germline CDR1 SGHTA, CDR2 FQGNSA. V trimming: 4 bases; J trimming: 7 bases; junction bases outside the gene matches: 8. The TCRbeta library incorporated unique molecular identifiers. A single record per CDR3 protein comes from TCRdb applying MiXCR to the PCR reads. Altogether some 600,000 distinct CDR3 sequences are present, roughly 13% being singletons, with the ten largest covering around 2.2%. This receptor was obtained from a male patient between 10 and 17 years old who had a stem cell transplant for acute myeloid leukemia, so the T cells may come from the graft donor. The V call is TRBV7-2, the J call TRBJ2-1; 9 bases match TRBD2. The sequences come from PBMCs, mostly from graft donor cells, collected 360 days after TCRalphabeta/CD19-depleted stem cell transplant. CDR3: CASSWRREGRNEQFF. In DNA form, the CDR3 reads TGTGCCAGCAGCTGGCGGCGGGAGGGCCGTAATGAGCAGTTCTTC.